The present entry profiles one TCR beta chain with its context. This clonotype was counted only a few times. Its antigen is unknown. No qualities accompany the bases; no much larger clone lies one base away. The data originate from a study of identical twins (dated by TCRdb to the mid-2010s). About the study as a whole: To test whether fetal clonotypes persist, this study deep-sequenced TCR alpha and beta repertoires from monozygotic twins, from unrelated adults of various ages, and from cord blood. To rule out contamination, the twin experiments were replicated at different times with different library preparation protocols.

The germline ends are 22 bases apart after V is trimmed by 4 bases and J by 0 bases. The CDR3 holds 17 amino acids from the cysteine to the phenylalanine. Only the CDR3 DNA stays, 51 bases, in frame from base 1. CDR1 and CDR2 are drawn from the germline V gene: SQVTM, ANQGSEA. The protocol used for the library was 5' RACE. Sequenced using an Illumina HiSeq 2000. A universal primer binding site was added through template switching, and the final cDNA carried a unique molecular identifier so that TCR cDNA molecules could be counted accurately. Specific primers in the conserved constant-segment region were used to synthesize first-strand cDNA for the TCR alpha and beta chains. To control for contamination, every cDNA library carried two barcodes: a SMART-Mk sample barcode plus Illumina barcodes. Two successive PCR steps introduced TruSeq adapter sequences along with Illumina sample barcodes. The Illumina HiSeq platform was used with custom primers to sequence TCR alpha and beta cDNA libraries. The source study handled its data this way. Raw reads were processed with MiGEC to extract unique molecular identifiers, and MiXCR was used to determine CDR3 positions. For each individual, recombination models were inferred using an EM algorithm with the repgenHMM and IGoR tools. Shared clonotype analysis was performed with the tcR package in R, normalizing sharing by the product of cloneset sizes. Out-of-frame nonproductive sequences were analyzed to study raw recombination free of thymic and clonal selection effects. TCRdb reprocessing: public reads trimmed at Q25 with fastp, clones called with MiXCR, in-frame beta chains kept. Every entry covers one CDR3 protein and lists the most common genes and DNA from its rows. TCRdb's processing, not the authors' own work, is the source of the V and J calls. The table for this sample lists fewer than 800,000 distinct CDR3 sequences; roughly 7.2% of them were counted only once. The ten largest clones take up 1.6% of the sample.

Only healthy Caucasian donors were included. Three pairs of female monozygotic twins, all aged roughly 18 to 30 years, made up the twin cohort. Peripheral blood mononuclear cells were used as the source from which RNA for TCR libraries was isolated. Beyond this particular receptor, the publication reports: Fewer insertions were carried by abundant cord blood beta clonotypes, a similar but weaker trend appeared in young adult naive repertoires, and no such trend appeared in memory repertoires. Conclusions relied on cross-sectional statistical analysis, since the same donors could not be followed over many years. Invariant T cells such as MAIT and iNKT could partly confound zero-insertion analyses, although diverse VJ usage argued against such confounding for most clonotypes. In beta out-of-frame sequences, excess twin sharing was weaker, because having fewer shared sequences lowered the signal-to-noise ratio. Compared with coincidental sharing between unrelated individuals, out-of-frame TCR alpha sequences shared between twins showed an excess of sequences with low generation probability. In monozygotic twins, recombination models systematically underestimated out-of-frame TCR alpha sharing, but the models matched the sharing seen between unrelated individuals.

The data also belong to a second study, concerning yellow fever vaccine responses in identical twins. That second publication adds: The T cell response to vaccination in identical twins was reported by the authors to appear partly convergent and partly personalized. In identical twins, the study followed T cell clones that responded to the vaccine with precision.

The specimen sequenced was PBMCs. This sequence uses TRBV29-1 and TRBJ2-7; the D gene is possibly TRBD1, with 8 bases matching. This receptor was obtained from a woman under 30 in good health. Here is the DNA: TGCAGCGTTGTTAGCGCCAGGGGGCCGGGAGGCTCCTACGAGCAGTACTTC. Its protein product is CSVVSARGPGGSYEQYF.